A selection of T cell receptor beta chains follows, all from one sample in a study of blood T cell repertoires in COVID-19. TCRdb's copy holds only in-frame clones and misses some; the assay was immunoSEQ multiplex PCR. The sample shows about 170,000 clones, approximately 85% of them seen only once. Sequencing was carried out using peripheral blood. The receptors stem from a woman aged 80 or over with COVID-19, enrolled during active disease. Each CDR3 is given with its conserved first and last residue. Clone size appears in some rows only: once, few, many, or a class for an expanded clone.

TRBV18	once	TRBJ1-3	CASSPRGNTIYF
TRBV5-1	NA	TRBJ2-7	CASSLAPGPYEQYF
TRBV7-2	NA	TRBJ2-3	CASSHSGGVTDTQYF
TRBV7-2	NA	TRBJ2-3	CASSLVGGGLITDTQYF
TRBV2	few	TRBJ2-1	CASRTSSGLAGVEQFF
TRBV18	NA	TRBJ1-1	CASSPPGTLGEAFF
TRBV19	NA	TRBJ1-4	CASRTDANEKLFF
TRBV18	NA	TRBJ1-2	CASSPTGTPYGYTF
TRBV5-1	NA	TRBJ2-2	CASSLDGGANTGELFF
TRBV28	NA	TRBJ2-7	CASSPPDWSSYEQYF
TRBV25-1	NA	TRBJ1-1	CASSNRGTEAFF
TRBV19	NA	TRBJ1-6	CASWGSYNSPLHF
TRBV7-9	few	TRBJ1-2	CASSLVDYGYTF
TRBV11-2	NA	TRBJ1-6	CASMGLGGLTSPLHF
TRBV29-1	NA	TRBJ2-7	CSVGLAGAPRYF
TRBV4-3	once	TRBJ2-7	CASSQGQTYEQYF
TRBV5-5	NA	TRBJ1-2	CASSLDGGYYGYTF
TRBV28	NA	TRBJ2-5	CASNPPPGDRGWETQYF
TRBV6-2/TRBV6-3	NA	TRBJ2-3	CASSFIIEISTDTQYF
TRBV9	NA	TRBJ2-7	CASTKTGGGEQYF
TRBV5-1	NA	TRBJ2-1	CASSFGLAGIYNEQFF
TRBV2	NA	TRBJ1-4	CASRSGQGTEKLFF
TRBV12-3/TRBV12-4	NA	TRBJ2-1	CASSFRGPNEQFF
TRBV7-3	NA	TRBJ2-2	CASSLGASTGELFF
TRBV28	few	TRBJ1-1	CASSRPAALNTEAFF
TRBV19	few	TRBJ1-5	CASKGQGDQPQHF
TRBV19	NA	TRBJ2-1	CASTRDSSYNEQFF
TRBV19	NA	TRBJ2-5	CASRPAPRGGETQYF
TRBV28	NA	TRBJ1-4	CASSLGGLSEKLFF
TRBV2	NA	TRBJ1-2	CASSELRVTNYGYTF
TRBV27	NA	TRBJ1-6	CASSPWVVDRGFYNSPLHF
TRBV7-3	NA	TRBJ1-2	CASSLEGYGYTF
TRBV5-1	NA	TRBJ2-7	CASSLQGQGGYEQYF